The clone carrying this T cell receptor beta chain was seen a handful of times. Its antigen remains unknown. This entry comes from a study of blood T cells in healthy people across ages. About the research overall: Template switching caught about one barcoded beta molecule for each two T cells. Study-wide findings and caveats: Greater diversity and more naive CD4+ cells were seen in long-lived donors than in aged donors. TCR beta diversity tracked closely with naive T cell percentage.

Alongside a J-beta primer mix, a sample-barcoded 5' primer served in a second PCR lasting about 7 to 11 cycles. TCRdb passed the 5' RACE reads through MiXCR, listing each CDR3 protein once. The data show roughly 1.7 million distinct CDR3 sequences, 30% to 35% seen once. This receptor was taken from a woman aged 30 to 39 in good health. Sequencing was done on a sample of blood.

In DNA form, the CDR3 reads TGTGCCAGCAGGCCTGGAGGGTCCCGCGCAGATACGCAGTATTTT. Its translation: CASRPGGSRADTQYF. The chain uses TRBV5-6 and TRBJ2-3; the D gene is possibly TRBD2 (6 bases). The CDR3 consists of 15 residues. CDR1 is SGHDT and CDR2 is YYEEEE in the germline V gene. Deletions cut 5 bases from V and 4 bases from J, with 17 bases between.